This T cell receptor beta chain was documented in a study of shared clonotypes between healthy human individuals. Regarding the study as a whole: Clonotype sharing levels among donors were expected to vary with sequencing depth.

The germline V gene has CDR1 SGHTA and CDR2 FQGNSA. V was trimmed by 2 bases and J by 8 bases, leaving 24 bases between them. The CDR3 has 17 amino acids. Healthy HIV-negative adults without recent acute infections or vaccinations served as donors. With regard to this clone: Its target is not known. A much larger clone sits a single nucleotide away, making a read error possible. Here the CDR3 omits its conserved ending phenylalanine or tryptophan, so a read error is the likely source.

Sequenced by immunoSEQ multiplex PCR; TCRdb stores in-frame clones only, minus some. The sample lists approximately 500,000 clones; over 75% were seen once. The origin of this receptor is a woman aged 35 to 49 in good health. Some clones in this sample may be carry-over from other donors' samples. Specimen: PBMCs. The gene calls are TRBV7-2 and TRBJ1-1, with D possibly TRBD1 on 5 matching bases. The CDR3 DNA reads TGTGCCAGCAGCTTACATGGTCCCGGTCGGGGGACTTGGGAAGCTTTCTCT. This gives the protein CASSLHGPGRGTWEAFS.